This T cell receptor beta chain was recovered during a study of blood T cell repertoires in COVID-19. In the study overall: Sites across the United States, Italy and Spain contributed samples from acute and convalescent COVID-19. In each case, the material was cDNA or gDNA derived from T cells, B-cell-depleted T cells, or PBMCs.

CDR1 and CDR2 (germline): MDHEN, SYDVKM. Trimming cost V 6 bases and J 5 bases; bases outside gene matches: 11. This CDR3 has 15 residues. In the study's own analysis: Amplification of reference gene primers provided the estimated nucleated cell counts. The assay was immunoSEQ multiplex PCR, and TCRdb's table has in-frame clones only and misses some. V, J and clone size reflect that table, while D and trimming were determined from the DNA. The table includes 390,000 or so clones, 86% detected once. The sequenced sample was peripheral blood. The TCR sequence derives from a young woman with active or convalescent COVID-19. The chain links TRBV28 to TRBJ2-5, with 8 bases aligning to TRBD1. Here the CDR3 reads CASSGQDTGGETQYF. CDR3 nucleotides: TGTGCCAGCAGCGGACAAGATACAGGGGGGGAGACCCAGTACTTC.